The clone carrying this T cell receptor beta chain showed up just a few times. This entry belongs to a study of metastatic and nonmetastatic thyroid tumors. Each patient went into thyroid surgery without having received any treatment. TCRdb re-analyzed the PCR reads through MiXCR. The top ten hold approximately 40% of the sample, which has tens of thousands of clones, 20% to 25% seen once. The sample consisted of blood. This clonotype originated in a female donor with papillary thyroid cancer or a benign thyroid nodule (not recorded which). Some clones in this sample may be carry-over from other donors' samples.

The CDR3 bases are TGTGCCGCTCGCTCCTACAATGAGCAGTTCTTC. Translating it yields CAARSYNEQFF. The gene calls are TRBV30 and TRBJ2-1; D gene ambiguous. The germline V gene encodes CDR1 GTSNPN and CDR2 SVGIG (reference sequence). The V gene lost 8 bases and the J gene lost 0 bases, with 5 bases spanning the gap. The CDR3 is made up of 11 amino acids.